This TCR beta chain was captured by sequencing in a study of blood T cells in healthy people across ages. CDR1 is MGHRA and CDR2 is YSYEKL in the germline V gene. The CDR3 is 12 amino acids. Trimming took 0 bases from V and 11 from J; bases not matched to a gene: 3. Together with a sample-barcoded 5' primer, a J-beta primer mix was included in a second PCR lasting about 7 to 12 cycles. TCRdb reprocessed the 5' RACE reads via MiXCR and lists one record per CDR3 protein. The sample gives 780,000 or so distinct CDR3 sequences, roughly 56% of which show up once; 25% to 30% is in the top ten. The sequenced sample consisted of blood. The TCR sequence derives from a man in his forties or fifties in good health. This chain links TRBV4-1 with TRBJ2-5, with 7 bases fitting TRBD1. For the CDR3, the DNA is TGCGCCAGCAGCCAAGAGGGGACAGCTCAGTACTTC. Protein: CASSQEGTAQYF.